This T cell receptor (beta chain) originates from a study of T cells after yellow fever vaccination (dated by TCRdb to the late 2010s). For the wider study: Libraries from fractions with low cell numbers were prepared with the SMART-Seq v4 Ultra Low Input RNA kit. Blood samples were taken at several timepoints before and after primary and secondary immunization, and bulk PBMC replicates and cell subsets were isolated. The cohort comprised two healthy male donors, one aged 18 to 30 and one aged 30 to 40 years. To track T-cell clones before and after primary and booster YFV17D yellow fever vaccination, bulk TCR alpha and beta repertoires were sequenced longitudinally.

This specimen's treatment or condition label, per the study, means: live attenuated yellow fever vaccine strain. Two biological replicates of bulk PBMCs were collected at each blood-draw timepoint. A standard Ficoll-Paque protocol was used to isolate PBMCs from peripheral blood. TriZol was used to extract RNA from bulk PBMCs, CD4 and CD8 fractions, and dextramer-positive and dextramer-negative fractions. The full study reports these points: A small share of clonotypes was detected in both CD4 and CD8 compartments, with the overlap likely arising from convergent recombination. Most clones expanded after primary vaccination (almost 98% of CD4 and approximately 86% of CD8) were re-detected after the booster, suggesting that broad memory maintenance occurred. Because the study included only two donors, the extent to which the findings can be generalized is limited. Computational filtering was needed because FACS-sorted repertoires could contain abundant contaminating clonotypes from the bulk population. The secondary T-cell response was found to be weaker but faster than the primary response, with a peak reached on day 5 rather than on day 15.

Trimming removed 3 bases from V and 4 bases from J; the gene matches leave 7 bases unexplained. Inclusive of the bounding cysteine and phenylalanine, the CDR3 is 16 residues long. The retained sequence is limited to the CDR3, 48 bases, with the frame set at the first base. Via the germline V gene, CDR1 is SGHRS and CDR2 YFSETQ. TCR cDNA was made using 5'RACE template switching, a step that added a universal primer site and unique molecular identifiers. cDNA synthesis was primed from both the TCR alpha and TCR beta constant segments. Library amplification involved two PCR steps, and the second step added sample barcodes and sequencing adapters. Libraries were sequenced on Illumina HiSeq 2500 (2x100 bp) or NovaSeq (2x150 bp). On the authors' methods: MIGEC was used to demultiplex reads and collapse the reads into UMI consensus sequences, and MiXCR was used for V(D)J alignment. Vaccine-responding clonotypes were identified with edgeR using replicate PBMC samples, with FDR below 0.01 and a log2 fold change above 5 up to day 15 being required. Each bulk clonotype received a CD4 or CD8 identity based on whether the sequenced CD4 or CD8 repertoire contained that clonotype at higher abundance. TCRdb trimmed the raw reads at Q25, called clones with MiXCR and kept productive beta chains. For every CDR3 protein sequence, its rows merge into one entry that carries the most common genes and DNA. The V and J calls and clone size are TCRdb's, not the authors'. A total of approximately 510,000 distinct CDR3 sequences appear in this sample, around a fifth of them only once. The leading ten clones occupy about 16% of the sample.

As to this clonotype: The clone's antigen remains unknown. Within one base of it there is no much larger clone, and no base qualities were kept.

The clonotype originates from a man younger than 30 who received the YFV17D yellow fever vaccine. Recombination linked TRBV5-1 to TRBJ1-2, with TRBD1 matching 12 junction bases. The material was PBMCs, obtained roughly 23 days after the first yellow fever vaccination. The CDR3 region: CASSSSAGQGAYGYTF. The sequenced DNA: TGCGCCAGCAGCTCTTCGGCGGGACAGGGGGCCTATGGCTACACCTTC.